Included here is one TCR beta chain sequence, with context. What antigen it recognizes has not been identified. Qualities for individual bases were not recorded, and no much larger clone is one base off. V and J are truncated by 3 bases and 7 bases respectively, leaving an intervening sequence of 13 bases. The CDR3 holds 15 amino acids from the cysteine to the phenylalanine. Only the CDR3 portion is preserved as DNA: 45 bases, with reading frame beginning at the first base. Per the germline V gene (reference sequence), MNHEY is the CDR1 and SMNVEV is the CDR2. The time point label, read with the paper, signifies: baseline before first vaccination. The vaccinee samples were drawn from two UK trials, COV001 and COV002, one of which was a single-blind randomized controlled phase 2/3 trial testing AZD1222 (ChAdOx1 nCoV-19) in healthy adults. For TCRbeta chain sequencing, PBMC samples were collected from trial participants at day 0 and at day 28 after the second dose.

The data belong to a study of T cell responses to AZD1222 COVID-19 vaccine (dated by TCRdb to the early 2020s). Concerning the study at large: AZD1222 recipients with second doses at about 4 weeks or about 12 weeks were pooled, because spike-specific TCR depth and breadth did not differ between schedules. A total of 230 to 250 trial participants underwent TCR sequencing, of whom 200 to 220 received two doses of AZD1222 and some 26 received two doses of the MenACWY control vaccine. Trial participants were enrolled by age into 18-55, 56-69 and 70-plus year subgroups, with 148, 28 and 57 TCR-sequenced participants respectively. The paper as a whole reports these results and caveats: CD4 TCRs associated with the vaccine covered the entire spike protein, and the dominant responses were in regions 160-218 and 743-854. Conclusions about previously exposed vaccinees are limited, since just 6 or 7 AZD1222 recipients were seropositive for SARS-CoV-2 at baseline. Because no day 14 peak-response samples were available, the repertoires could be characterized only after the peak T cell response. The 56-69-year group was small, and its depth increase did not reach significance, likely because of low power. A significant rise in spike-specific TCR breadth and depth was observed after two AZD1222 doses relative to day 0 and relative to MenACWY recipients. Participants were mostly white British, with more females than males. The authors suggested clonal diversity may have been underestimated. Reportedly, close to half of the unique spike-specific TCRs recognized epitopes lying outside the regions that are mutated in the B.1.351 and B.1.1.7 variants.

The CDR3 regions of human TCRbeta chains were analyzed by immunosequencing. The published analysis was carried out like this. TCRs in the repertoires were matched against a reference library of SARS-CoV-2-specific TCRs that had been generated with the MIRA antigen-specificity platform. Breadth was defined as the fraction of unique TCRs that were SARS-CoV-2-associated, and depth was defined as the fraction of total T cells that were SARS-CoV-2-associated. Using the MIRA data, every spike-specific TCR was mapped to the spike region that the TCR reacted to and assigned to either a CD4 or a CD8 class. Log10-transformed breadth and depth values were compared by one-way ANOVA with Sidak's multiple comparisons tests. Not all clones reach the TCRdb copy of this immuneACCESS table, which keeps in-frame sequences only. Checked studies attribute under half of the gap to unresolved V genes and leave the rest unexplained. V and J calls and clone size are those listed in that table; D and trimming were worked out from the DNA. The sample table shows roughly 99,000 clones, and more than 80% are seen once. Clones ranked in the top ten supply about 6.6% of the sample.

This receptor chain uses TRBV27 and TRBJ1-6; D gene: possibly TRBD1, on 6 matching bases. The TCR was taken from an adult in good health. This material consisted of peripheral blood, taken on day 0 of AZD1222 vaccination. The CDR3 reads as follows: CASSFLGDTNSPLHF. Here is the DNA: TGTGCCAGCAGTTTCCTAGGGGACACCAATTCACCCCTCCACTTT.